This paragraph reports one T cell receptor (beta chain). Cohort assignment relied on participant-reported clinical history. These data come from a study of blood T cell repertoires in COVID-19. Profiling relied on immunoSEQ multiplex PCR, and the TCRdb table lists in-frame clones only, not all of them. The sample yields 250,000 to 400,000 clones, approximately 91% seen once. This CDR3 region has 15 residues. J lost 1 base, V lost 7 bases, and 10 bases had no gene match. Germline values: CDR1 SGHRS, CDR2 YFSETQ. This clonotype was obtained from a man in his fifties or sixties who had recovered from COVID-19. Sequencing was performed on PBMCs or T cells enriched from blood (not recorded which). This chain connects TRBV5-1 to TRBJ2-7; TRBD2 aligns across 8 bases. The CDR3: CASSTGGDPSYEQYF. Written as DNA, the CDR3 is TGCGCCAGCTCCACCGGGGGGGACCCGTCCTACGAGCAGTACTTC.